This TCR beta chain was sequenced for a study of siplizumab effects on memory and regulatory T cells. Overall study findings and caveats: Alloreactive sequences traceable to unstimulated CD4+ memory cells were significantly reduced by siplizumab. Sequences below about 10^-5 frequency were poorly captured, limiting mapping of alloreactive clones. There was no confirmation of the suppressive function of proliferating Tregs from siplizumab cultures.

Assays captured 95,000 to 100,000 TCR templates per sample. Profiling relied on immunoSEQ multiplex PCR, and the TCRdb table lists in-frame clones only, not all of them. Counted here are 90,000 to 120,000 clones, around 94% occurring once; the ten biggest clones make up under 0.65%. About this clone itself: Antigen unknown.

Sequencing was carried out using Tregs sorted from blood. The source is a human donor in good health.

The chain's CDR3 is CSASDIHEQYF. The CDR3 DNA reads TGCAGCGCTTCTGACATACACGAGCAGTACTTC. The chain links TRBV29-1 to TRBJ2-7; no clear D gene. The V gene's germline CDR1 is SQVTM and CDR2 ANQGSEA. The V gene lost 7 bases and the J gene lost 5 bases, with 12 bases spanning the gap. The CDR3 covers 11 residues.